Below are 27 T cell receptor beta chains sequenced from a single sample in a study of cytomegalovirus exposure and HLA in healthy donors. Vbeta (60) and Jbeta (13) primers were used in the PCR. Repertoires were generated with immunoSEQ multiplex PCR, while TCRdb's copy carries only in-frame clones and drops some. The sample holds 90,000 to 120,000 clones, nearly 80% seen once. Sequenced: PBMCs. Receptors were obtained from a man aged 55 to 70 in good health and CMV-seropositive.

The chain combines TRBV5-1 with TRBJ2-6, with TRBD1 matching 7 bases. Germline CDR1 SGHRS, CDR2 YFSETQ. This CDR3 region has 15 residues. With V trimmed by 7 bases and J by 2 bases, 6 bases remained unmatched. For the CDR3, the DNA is TGCGCCAGCGACATACAGGGGACTGGGGCCAACGTCCTGACTTTC. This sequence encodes CASDIQGTGANVLTF.

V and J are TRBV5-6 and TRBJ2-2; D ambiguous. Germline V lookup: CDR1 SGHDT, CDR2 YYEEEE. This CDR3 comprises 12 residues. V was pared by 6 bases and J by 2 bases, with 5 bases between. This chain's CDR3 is CASNSNTGELFF. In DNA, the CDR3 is TGTGCCAGCAATTCAAACACCGGGGAGCTGTTTTTT.

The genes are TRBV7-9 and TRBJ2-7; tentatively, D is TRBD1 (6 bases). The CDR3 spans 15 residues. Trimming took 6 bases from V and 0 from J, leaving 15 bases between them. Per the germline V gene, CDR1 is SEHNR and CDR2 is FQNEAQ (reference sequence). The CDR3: CASSWRTVSSYEQYF. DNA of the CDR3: TGTGCCAGCAGTTGGCGGACAGTGAGCTCCTACGAGCAGTACTTC. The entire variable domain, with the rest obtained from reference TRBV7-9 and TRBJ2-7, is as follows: DTGVSQNPRHKITKRGQNVTFRCDPISEHNRLYWYRQTLGQGPEFLTYFQNEAQLEKSRLLSDRFSAERPKGSFSTLEIQRTEQGDSAMYLCASSWRTVSSYEQYFGPGTRLTVT.

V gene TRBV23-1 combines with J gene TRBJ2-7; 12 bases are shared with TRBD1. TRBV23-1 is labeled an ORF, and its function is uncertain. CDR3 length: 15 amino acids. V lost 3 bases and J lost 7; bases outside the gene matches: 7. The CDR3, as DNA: TGCGCCAGCAGTCAGCCGGGACAGGGGGCGTTTGAGCAGTACTTC. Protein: CASSQPGQGAFEQYF.

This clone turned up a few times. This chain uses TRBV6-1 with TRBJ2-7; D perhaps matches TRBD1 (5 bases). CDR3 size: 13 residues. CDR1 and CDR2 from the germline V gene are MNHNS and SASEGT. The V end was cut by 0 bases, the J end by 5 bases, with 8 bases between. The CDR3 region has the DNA TGTGCCAGCAGTGAAGCGCTCAGGGACGAGCAGTACTTC. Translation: CASSEALRDEQYF.

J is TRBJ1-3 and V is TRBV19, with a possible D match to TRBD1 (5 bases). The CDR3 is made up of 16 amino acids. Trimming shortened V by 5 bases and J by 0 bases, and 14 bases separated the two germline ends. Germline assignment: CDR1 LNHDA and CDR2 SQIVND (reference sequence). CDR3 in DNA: TGTGCCAGTAGTTCTGAGACAGTCTCCTCTGGAAACACCATATATTTT. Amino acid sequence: CASSSETVSSGNTIYF. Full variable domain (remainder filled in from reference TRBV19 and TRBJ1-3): DGGITQSPKYLFRKEGQNVTLSCEQNLNHDAMYWYRQDPGQGLRLIYYSQIVNDFQKGDIAEGYSVSREKKESFPLTVTSAQKNPTAFYLCASSSETVSSGNTIYFGEGSWLTVV.

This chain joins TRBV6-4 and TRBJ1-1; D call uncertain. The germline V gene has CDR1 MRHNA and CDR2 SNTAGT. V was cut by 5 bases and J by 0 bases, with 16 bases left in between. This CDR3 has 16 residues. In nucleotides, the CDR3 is TGTGCCAGCAGTCCTCGGGAGGGAATAATGAACACTGAAGCTTTCTTT. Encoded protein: CASSPREGIMNTEAFF.

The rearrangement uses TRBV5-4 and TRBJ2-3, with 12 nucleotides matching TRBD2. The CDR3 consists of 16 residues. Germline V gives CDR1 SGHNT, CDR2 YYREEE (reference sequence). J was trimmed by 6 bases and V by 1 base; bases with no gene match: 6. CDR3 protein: CASSLWLAGGIDTQYF. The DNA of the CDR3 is TGTGCCAGCAGCTTGTGGCTAGCGGGGGGGATTGATACGCAGTATTTT.

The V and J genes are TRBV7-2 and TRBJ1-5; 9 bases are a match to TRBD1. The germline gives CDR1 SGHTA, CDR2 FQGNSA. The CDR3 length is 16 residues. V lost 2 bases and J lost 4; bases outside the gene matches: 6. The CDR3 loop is CASSLPGQGPNQPQHF. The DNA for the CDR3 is TGTGCCAGCAGCTTACCCGGACAGGGGCCTAATCAGCCCCAGCATTTT.

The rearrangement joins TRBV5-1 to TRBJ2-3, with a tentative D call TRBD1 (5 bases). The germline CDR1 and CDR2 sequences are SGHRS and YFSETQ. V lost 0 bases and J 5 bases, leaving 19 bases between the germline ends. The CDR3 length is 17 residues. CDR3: CASSLVPQGQDKDTQYF. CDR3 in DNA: TGCGCCAGCAGCTTGGTACCCCAGGGTCAAGATAAAGATACGCAGTATTTT.

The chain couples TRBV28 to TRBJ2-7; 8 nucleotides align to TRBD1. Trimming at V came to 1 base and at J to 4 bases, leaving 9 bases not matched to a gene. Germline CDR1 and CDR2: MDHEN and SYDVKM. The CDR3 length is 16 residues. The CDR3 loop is CASSLFGRGRAYEQYF. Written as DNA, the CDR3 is TGTGCCAGCAGTTTATTTGGCAGGGGGCGAGCTTACGAGCAGTACTTC. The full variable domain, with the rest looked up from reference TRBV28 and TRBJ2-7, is DVKVTQSSRYLVKRTGEKVFLECVQDMDHENMFWYRQDPGLGLRLIYFSYDVKMKEKGDIPEGYSVSREKKERFSLILESASTNQTSMYLCASSLFGRGRAYEQYFGPGTRLTVT.

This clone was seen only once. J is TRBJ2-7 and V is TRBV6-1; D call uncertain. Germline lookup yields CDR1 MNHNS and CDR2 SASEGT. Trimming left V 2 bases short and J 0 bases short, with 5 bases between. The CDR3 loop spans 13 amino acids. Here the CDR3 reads CASSESVSYEQYF. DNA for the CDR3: TGTGCCAGCAGTGAATCGGTCTCCTACGAGCAGTACTTC.

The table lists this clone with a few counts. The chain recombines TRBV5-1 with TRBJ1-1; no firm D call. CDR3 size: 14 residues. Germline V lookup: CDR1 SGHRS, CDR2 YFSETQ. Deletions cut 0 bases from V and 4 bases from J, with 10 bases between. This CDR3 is CASSLELAITEAFF. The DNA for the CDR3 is TGCGCCAGCAGCTTGGAGCTTGCCATCACTGAAGCTTTCTTT.

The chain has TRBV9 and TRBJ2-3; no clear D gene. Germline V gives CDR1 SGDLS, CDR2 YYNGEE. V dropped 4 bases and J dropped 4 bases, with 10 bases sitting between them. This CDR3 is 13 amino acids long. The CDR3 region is CASSPSQSDTQYF. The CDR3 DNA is TGTGCCAGCAGCCCCTCACAGTCAGATACGCAGTATTTT.

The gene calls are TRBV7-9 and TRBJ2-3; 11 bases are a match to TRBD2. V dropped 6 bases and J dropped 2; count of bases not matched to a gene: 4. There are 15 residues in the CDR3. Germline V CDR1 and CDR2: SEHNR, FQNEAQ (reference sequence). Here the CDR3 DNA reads TGTGCCAGCAGTCCACTAGCGGGGGTCACAGATACGCAGTATTTT. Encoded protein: CASSPLAGVTDTQYF.

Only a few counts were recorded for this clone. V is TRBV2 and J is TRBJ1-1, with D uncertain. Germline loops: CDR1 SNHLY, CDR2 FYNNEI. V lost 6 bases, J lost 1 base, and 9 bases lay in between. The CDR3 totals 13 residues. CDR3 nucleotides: TGTGCCAGCAGCGAGGAGGGGAACACTGAAGCTTTCTTT. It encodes CASSEEGNTEAFF.

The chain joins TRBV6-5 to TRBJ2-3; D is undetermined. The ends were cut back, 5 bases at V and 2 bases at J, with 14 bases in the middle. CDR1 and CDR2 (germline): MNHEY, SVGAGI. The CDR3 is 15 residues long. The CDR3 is CASSVTGYSTDTQYF. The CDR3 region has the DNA TGTGCCAGCAGTGTAACCGGGTACTCCACAGATACGCAGTATTTT.

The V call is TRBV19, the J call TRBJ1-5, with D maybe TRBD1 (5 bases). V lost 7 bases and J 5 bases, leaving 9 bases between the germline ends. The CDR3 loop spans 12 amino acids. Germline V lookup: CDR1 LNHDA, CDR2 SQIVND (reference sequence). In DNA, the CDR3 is TGTGCCAGTACAGGGATCGATCAGCCCCAGCATTTT. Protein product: CASTGIDQPQHF.

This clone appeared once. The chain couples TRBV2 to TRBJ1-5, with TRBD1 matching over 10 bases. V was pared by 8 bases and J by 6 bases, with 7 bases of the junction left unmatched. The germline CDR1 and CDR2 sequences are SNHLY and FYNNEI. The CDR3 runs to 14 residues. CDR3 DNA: TGTGCCAGCGTGGGACAGGGGATCACTCAGCCCCAGCATTTT. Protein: CASVGQGITQPQHF.

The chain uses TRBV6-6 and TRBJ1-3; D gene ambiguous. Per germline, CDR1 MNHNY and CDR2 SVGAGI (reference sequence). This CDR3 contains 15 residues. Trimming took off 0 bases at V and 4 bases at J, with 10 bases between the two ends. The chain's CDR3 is CASSYSGSQGNTIYF. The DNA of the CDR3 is TGTGCCAGCAGTTACTCCGGGTCGCAGGGAAACACCATATATTTT.

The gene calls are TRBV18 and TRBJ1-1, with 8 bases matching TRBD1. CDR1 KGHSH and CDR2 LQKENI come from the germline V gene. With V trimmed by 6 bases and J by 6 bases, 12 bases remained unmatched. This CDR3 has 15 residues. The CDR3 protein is CASSIDRGLEAEAFF. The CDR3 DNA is TGTGCCAGCTCGATTGACAGGGGCCTTGAGGCTGAAGCTTTCTTT.

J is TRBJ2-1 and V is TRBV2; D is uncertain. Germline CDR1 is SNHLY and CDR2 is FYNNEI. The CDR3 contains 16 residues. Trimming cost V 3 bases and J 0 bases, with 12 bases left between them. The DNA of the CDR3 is TGTGCCAGCAGTGAGTCCAGATGGAGCTCCTACAATGAGCAGTTCTTC. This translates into CASSESRWSSYNEQFF.

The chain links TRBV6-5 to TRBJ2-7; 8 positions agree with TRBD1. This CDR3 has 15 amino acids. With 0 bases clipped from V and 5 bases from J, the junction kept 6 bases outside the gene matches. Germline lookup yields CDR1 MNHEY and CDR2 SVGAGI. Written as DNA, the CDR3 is TGTGCCAGCAGTTACTCCACCGGACAGGGCGACGAGCAGTACTTC. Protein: CASSYSTGQGDEQYF.

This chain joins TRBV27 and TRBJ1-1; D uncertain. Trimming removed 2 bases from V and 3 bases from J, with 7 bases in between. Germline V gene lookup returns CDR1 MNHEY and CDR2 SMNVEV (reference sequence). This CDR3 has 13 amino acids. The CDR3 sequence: CASSLNRYTEAFF. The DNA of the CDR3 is TGTGCCAGCAGTTTAAATCGGTACACTGAAGCTTTCTTT.

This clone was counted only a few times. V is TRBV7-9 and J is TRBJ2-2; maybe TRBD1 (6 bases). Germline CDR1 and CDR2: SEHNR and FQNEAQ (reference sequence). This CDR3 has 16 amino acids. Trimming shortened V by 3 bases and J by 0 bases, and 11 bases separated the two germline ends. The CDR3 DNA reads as TGTGCCAGCAGCTTTACCGGGACAACGAACACCGGGGAGCTGTTTTTT. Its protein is CASSFTGTTNTGELFF.

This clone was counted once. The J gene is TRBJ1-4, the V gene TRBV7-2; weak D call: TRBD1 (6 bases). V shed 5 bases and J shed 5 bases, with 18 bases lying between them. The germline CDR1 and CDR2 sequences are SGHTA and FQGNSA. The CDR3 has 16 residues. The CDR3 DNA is TGTGCCAGCAGCCGGAATCCGACAGGCGGGAATGAAAAACTGTTTTTT. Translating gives CASSRNPTGGNEKLFF.

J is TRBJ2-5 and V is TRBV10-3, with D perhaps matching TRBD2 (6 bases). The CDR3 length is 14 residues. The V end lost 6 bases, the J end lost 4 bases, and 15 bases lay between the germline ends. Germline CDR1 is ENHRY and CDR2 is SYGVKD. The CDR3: CAIRLAPQVETQYF. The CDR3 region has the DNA TGTGCCATCAGGCTAGCGCCGCAGGTAGAGACCCAGTACTTC.